This T cell receptor beta chain is from a study of cytomegalovirus exposure and HLA in healthy donors. As for the study in general: The platform used for the roughly 130 validation repertoires matched that of the 666 first-cohort repertoires, a later analysis reported. Study-wide results and caveats: Most TCR sequences were rare, but some public TCRs occurred in many donors. Listed as cytomegalovirus-associated were 164 TCR beta chains. Diagnosis of cytomegalovirus status made by the classifier reportedly showed high specificity and sensitivity.

For this clone: What it recognizes is unknown.

This CDR3 spans 16 amino acids. Trimming took off 3 bases at V and 4 bases at J, with 18 bases between the two ends. The germline gives CDR1 GTSNPN, CDR2 SVGIG (reference sequence). Produced via immunoSEQ multiplex PCR; TCRdb's table is partial and in-frame only. The data show 120,000 to 150,000 clones, 85% to 90% seen once. The sequence was collected from a young woman in good health and CMV-seropositive. This chain connects TRBV30 to TRBJ1-4; a weak D match, TRBD1 (5 bases). Sequenced: PBMCs. The CDR3 DNA follows: TGTGCCTGGAGATCGGGAGTCCGGGGGATTAATGAAAAACTGTTTTTT. It specifies CAWRSGVRGINEKLFF. The full variable domain, in which reference TRBV30 and TRBJ1-4 provide the parts outside the CDR3, is SQTIHQWPATLVQPVGSPLSLECTVEGTSNPNLYWYRQAAGRGLQLLFYSVGIGQISSEVPQNLSASRPQDRQFILSSKKLLLSDSGFYLCAWRSGVRGINEKLFFGSGTQLSVL.